These T cell receptor beta chains were read from a single sample in a study of identical twins. MiXCR, run by TCRdb on the 5' RACE reads, gives a single entry per CDR3 protein. Of about 220,000 distinct CDR3 sequences listed, around 10% were seen once; the top ten hold just over 5%. Sequencing was done on a sample of memory (CD45RO+) T cells sorted from blood. The receptors were sampled from a woman aged 18 to 35 in good health. The CDR3 runs from the conserved cysteine through the conserved F or W. The D gene is left open where the match is weak. Expanded clones get a size class; other rows say once, few or many, or leave the size out.

J gene | V gene | D gene | clone size | CDR3 protein | CDR3 DNA
TRBJ2-7 | TRBV5-6 | NA | NA | CASSLVMTGGDEQYF | TGTGCCAGCAGCTTGGTGATGACGGGGGGCGACGAGCAGTACTTC
TRBJ1-1 | TRBV6-1 | NA | NA | CASSTPGADTEAFF | TGTGCCAGCAGCACCCCAGGGGCGGACACTGAAGCTTTCTTT
TRBJ2-1 | TRBV2 | NA | NA | CASQTGGAYNEQFF | TGTGCCAGCCAAACCGGCGGGGCTTACAATGAGCAGTTCTTC
TRBJ1-2 | TRBV7-3 | TRBD1 | few | CASSLGLNRGPNYGYTF | TGTGCCAGCAGCTTAGGTCTAAACAGGGGGCCTAACTATGGCTACACCTTC
TRBJ2-7 | TRBV7-8 | TRBD1 | few | CASSFGGQGSSYEQYF | TGTGCCAGCAGCTTTGGGGGACAGGGGAGCTCCTACGAGCAGTACTTC
TRBJ2-2 | TRBV20-1 | TRBD2 | few | CSARESGGARGTGELFF | TGCAGTGCTAGAGAAAGCGGGGGGGCTCGTGGCACCGGGGAGCTGTTTTTT
TRBJ1-4 | TRBV6-1 | NA | many | CASRVNEKLFF | TGTGCCAGCAGGGTCAATGAAAAACTGTTTTTT
TRBJ2-3 | TRBV12-3/TRBV12-4 | TRBD2 | many | CASSGLAGYTDTQYF | TGTGCCAGCAGTGGACTAGCGGGGTACACAGATACGCAGTATTTT
TRBJ2-3 | TRBV6-1 | NA | NA | CASQAEGAQYF | TGTGCCAGCCAGGCCGAAGGGGCGCAGTATTTT
TRBJ2-7 | TRBV15 | NA | few | CATSRIGGTAQYF | TGTGCCACCAGCAGAATCGGGGGTACTGCGCAGTACTTC
TRBJ1-1 | TRBV7-2 | NA | NA | CASSLIAGKAPEAFF | TGTGCCAGCAGCTTAATCGCAGGGAAGGCTCCAGAAGCTTTCTTT
TRBJ2-1 | TRBV9 | NA | few | CASSVVGGPHNEQFF | TGTGCCAGCAGCGTAGTGGGAGGTCCCCACAATGAGCAGTTCTTC
TRBJ2-1 | TRBV5-1 | TRBD2 | many | CASSFVAGEYEQFF | TGCGCCAGCAGCTTTGTAGCGGGGGAATATGAGCAGTTCTTC
TRBJ2-7 | TRBV4-2 | NA | NA | CASSQDGPGSSYEQYF | TGTGCCAGCAGCCAAGACGGGCCAGGGAGCTCCTACGAGCAGTACTTC
TRBJ2-7 | TRBV12-3/TRBV12-4 | NA | NA | CASSFGASPEGQYF | TGTGCCAGCAGTTTTGGGGCCTCTCCCGAGGGGCAGTACTTC
TRBJ2-1 | TRBV10-2 | TRBD2 | NA | CASNGGTRGVNEQFF | TGCGCCAGCAACGGCGGGACTAGGGGGGTGAATGAGCAGTTCTTC
TRBJ1-2 | TRBV7-2 | NA | NA | CASSSGPGHGFGYTF | TGTGCCAGCAGCTCGGGACCGGGCCACGGTTTCGGCTACACCTTC
TRBJ1-1 | TRBV30 | NA | NA | CAWSTDGDTEAFF | TGTGCCTGGAGTACCGACGGTGACACTGAAGCTTTCTTT
TRBJ2-3 | TRBV20-1 | NA | few | CSARSESNTQYF | TGCAGTGCTAGATCAGAATCAAATACGCAGTATTTT
TRBJ2-6 | TRBV12-3/TRBV12-4 | TRBD1 | many | CASSLAQGARYSGANVLTF | TGTGCCAGCAGTTTAGCACAGGGGGCGCGTTACTCTGGGGCCAACGTCCTGACTTTC
TRBJ1-4 | TRBV6-5 | NA | few | CASSKLDSATNEKLFF | TGTGCCAGCAGTAAGCTCGACAGCGCAACTAATGAAAAACTGTTTTTT
TRBJ1-6 | TRBV2 | NA | few | CASSVQASTRNSPLHF | TGTGCCAGCAGTGTTCAGGCATCTACACGGAATTCACCCCTCCACTTT
TRBJ2-3 | TRBV18 | NA | many | CASSPRTVTDTQYF | TGTGCCAGCTCACCACGGACCGTCACAGATACGCAGTATTTT
TRBJ2-2 | TRBV20-1 | TRBD1 | few | CSARSGTGKTGELFF | TGCAGTGCTAGATCTGGGACAGGGAAGACCGGGGAGCTGTTTTTT
TRBJ2-1 | TRBV7-2 | NA | few | CASSLQRLSYNEQFF | TGTGCCAGCAGCCTGCAGCGGCTCTCCTACAATGAGCAGTTCTTC
TRBJ2-2 | TRBV18 | TRBD2 | NA | CASSPTIVGTSGTGELFF | TGTGCCAGCTCTCCGACTATCGTTGGGACTAGCGGTACCGGGGAGCTGTTTTTT
TRBJ2-5 | TRBV10-3 | NA | many | CAISESRETQYF | TGTGCCATCAGTGAGTCGAGGGAGACCCAGTACTTC
TRBJ2-7 | TRBV7-2 | NA | NA | CASSLARSLRGQYF | TGTGCCAGCAGCTTAGCGAGGAGCCTACGAGGGCAGTACTTC
TRBJ2-5 | TRBV11-2 | NA | NA | CASSSAGTQYF | TGTGCCAGCAGCTCGGCGGGGACCCAGTACTTC
TRBJ2-1 | TRBV29-1 | NA | few | CSVDRNEQFF | TGCAGCGTCGATAGGAATGAGCAGTTCTTC
TRBJ2-5 | TRBV20-1 | TRBD1 | NA | CSARTGGQTQYF | TGCAGTGCCCGGACAGGGGGCCAGACCCAGTACTTC
TRBJ1-1 | TRBV5-6 | NA | NA | CASIPRWGARVNTEAFF | TGTGCCAGCATCCCCCGGTGGGGGGCGCGTGTTAACACTGAAGCTTTCTTT
TRBJ1-1 | TRBV20-1 | NA | NA | CRLLRGNTEAFF | TGCAGGTTGCTGAGGGGGAACACTGAAGCTTTCTTT
TRBJ1-2 | TRBV7-9 | TRBD1 | many | CASSDRDSYGYTF | TGTGCCAGCAGCGACCGGGACAGCTATGGCTACACCTTC
TRBJ1-1 | TRBV20-1 | TRBD1 | many | CSATRQGAGAFF | TGCAGTGCAACAAGACAGGGGGCGGGAGCTTTCTTT
TRBJ1-1 | TRBV2 | NA | NA | CASSEIVDTEAFF | TGTGCCAGCAGTGAAATTGTGGACACTGAAGCTTTCTTT
TRBJ1-4 | TRBV5-1 | NA | NA | CASSLARQHNEKLFF | TGCGCCAGCAGCTTGGCCCGACAGCATAATGAAAAACTGTTTTTT
TRBJ2-6 | TRBV3-1 | NA | few | CASSQTRSGANVLTF | TGTGCCAGCAGCCAAACCCGCTCTGGGGCCAACGTCCTGACTTTC
TRBJ2-1 | TRBV11-3 | NA | NA | CASSSWGNEQFF | TGTGCCAGCAGCTCCTGGGGCAATGAGCAGTTCTTC
TRBJ2-5 | TRBV18 | TRBD1 | few | CASSPSGGGGETQYF | TGTGCCAGCTCACCATCAGGGGGCGGCGGAGAGACCCAGTACTTC
TRBJ2-2 | TRBV9 | TRBD1 | NA | CASSPHRGGVQTGELFF | TGTGCCAGCAGCCCCCACAGGGGTGGGGTTCAGACCGGGGAGCTGTTTTTT
TRBJ2-1 | TRBV11-2 | NA | NA | CASSQSPYNEQFF | TGTGCCAGCAGCCAAAGCCCTTACAATGAGCAGTTCTTC
TRBJ2-7 | TRBV5-1 | TRBD2 | many | CASSPGRGPYYEQYF | TGCGCCAGCAGTCCTGGGAGGGGCCCCTACTACGAGCAGTACTTC
TRBJ2-1 | TRBV11-2 | TRBD2 | NA | CASSSSRTSRLYNEQFF | TGTGCCAGCAGCTCCTCTAGGACTAGCAGACTATACAATGAGCAGTTCTTC
TRBJ2-1 | TRBV29-1 | TRBD2 | many | CSAPIAGGYNEQFF | TGCAGCGCTCCCATAGCGGGAGGTTACAATGAGCAGTTCTTC
TRBJ2-1 | TRBV12-3/TRBV12-4 | TRBD2 | many | CASSHGGVASYNEQFF | TGTGCCAGCAGTCACGGGGGGGTGGCGTCCTACAATGAGCAGTTCTTC
TRBJ2-5 | TRBV5-1 | NA | NA | CASSSVTSFQETQYF | TGCGCCAGCAGCAGCGTTACCTCGTTCCAAGAGACCCAGTACTTC
TRBJ2-3 | TRBV6-2/TRBV6-3 | NA | few | CASKLGGADTQYF | TGTGCCAGCAAGTTGGGCGGGGCAGATACGCAGTATTTT
TRBJ2-2 | TRBV4-3 | NA | few | CASSQDIRPGSTGELFF | TGCGCCAGCAGCCAAGATATTCGGCCCGGGAGTACCGGGGAGCTGTTTTTT
TRBJ2-1 | TRBV30 | TRBD1 | few | CAWSARNRGLARSIQNNEQFF | TGTGCCTGGAGTGCAAGGAACAGGGGGCTGGCGCGTTCGATCCAGAACAATGAGCAGTTCTTC
TRBJ1-5 | TRBV7-9 | TRBD1 | few | CASSLHGTGNSNQPQHF | TGTGCCAGCAGCTTGCACGGGACAGGGAATAGCAATCAGCCCCAGCATTTT
TRBJ1-2 | TRBV2 | TRBD1 | few | CASTPQGGRGYTF | TGTGCCAGCACTCCACAAGGGGGCAGGGGCTACACCTTC